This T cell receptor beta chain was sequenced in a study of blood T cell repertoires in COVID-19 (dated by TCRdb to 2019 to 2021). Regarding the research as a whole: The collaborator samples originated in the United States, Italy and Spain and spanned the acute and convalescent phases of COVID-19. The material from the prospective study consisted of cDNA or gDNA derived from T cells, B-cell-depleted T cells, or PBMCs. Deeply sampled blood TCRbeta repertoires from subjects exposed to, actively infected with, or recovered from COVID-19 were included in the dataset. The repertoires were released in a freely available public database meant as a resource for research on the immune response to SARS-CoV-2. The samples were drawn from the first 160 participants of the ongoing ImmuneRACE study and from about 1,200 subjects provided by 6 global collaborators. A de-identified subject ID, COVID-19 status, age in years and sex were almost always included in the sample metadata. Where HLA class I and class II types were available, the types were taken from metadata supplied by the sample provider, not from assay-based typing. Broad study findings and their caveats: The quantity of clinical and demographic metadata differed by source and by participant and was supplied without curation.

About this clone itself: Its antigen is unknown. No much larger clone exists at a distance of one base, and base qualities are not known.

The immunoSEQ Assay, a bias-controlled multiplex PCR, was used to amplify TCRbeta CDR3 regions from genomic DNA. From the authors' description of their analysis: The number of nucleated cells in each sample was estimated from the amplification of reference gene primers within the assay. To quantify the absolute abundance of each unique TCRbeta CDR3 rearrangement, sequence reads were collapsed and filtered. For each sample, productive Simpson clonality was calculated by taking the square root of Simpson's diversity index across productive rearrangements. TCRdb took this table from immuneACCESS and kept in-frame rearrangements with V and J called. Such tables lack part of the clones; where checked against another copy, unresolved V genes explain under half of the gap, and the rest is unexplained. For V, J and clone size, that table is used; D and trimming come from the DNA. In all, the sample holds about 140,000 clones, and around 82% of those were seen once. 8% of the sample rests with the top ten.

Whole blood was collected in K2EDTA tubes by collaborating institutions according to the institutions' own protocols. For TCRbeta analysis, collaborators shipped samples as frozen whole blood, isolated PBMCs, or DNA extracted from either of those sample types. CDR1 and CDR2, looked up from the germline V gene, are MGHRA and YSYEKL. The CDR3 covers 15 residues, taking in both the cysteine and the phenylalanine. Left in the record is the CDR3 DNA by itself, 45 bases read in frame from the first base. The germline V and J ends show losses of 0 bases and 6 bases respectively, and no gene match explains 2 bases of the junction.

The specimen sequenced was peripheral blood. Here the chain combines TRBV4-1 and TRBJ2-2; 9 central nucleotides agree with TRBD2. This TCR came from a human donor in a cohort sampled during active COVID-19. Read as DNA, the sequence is TGCGCCAGCAGCCAAGAAGGGACTAGCCCCGGGGAGCTGTTTTTT. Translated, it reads CASSQEGTSPGELFF.